This entry is about one TCR beta chain. Its antigen is unknown. The sample holds no much larger clone one base away, and base qualities are not on file. The cohort was made up of 650 to 700 healthy bone marrow donors. Cohort members were all nominally healthy when sampled, although unrecorded immune exposures were likely present. The donor was CMV seronegative and belonged to the group of 352 seronegative cohort members. A peripheral blood sample was provided by each donor, and peripheral blood mononuclear cells were used for TCR beta sequencing. The Qiagen DNeasy Blood Extraction Kit was used to extract genomic DNA from the blood cell samples. These data come from a study of cytomegalovirus exposure and HLA in healthy donors (TCRdb year 2017). In the study overall: An earlier analysis of roughly 610 of the donors reported around 280 Gb of sequence data and approximately 120 million unique TCR beta sequences obtained from around 170 million T cells. A later genetic analysis took genome-wide SNP genotypes for about 55% of the 666 donors and used that subset as a discovery cohort. A handful of DR-DQ haplotypes were handled as single units for association and clustering because linkage in the cohort was strong. The study aimed to test whether cataloging public T cell receptors could reveal signatures of past pathogen exposure. Around 300 gigabases of sequencing data and some 85 million unique TCR sequences were included in an early release covering over 600 HLA-typed donors. To predict cytomegalovirus infection status, the study combined high-throughput TCR immunosequencing, statistical association of individual TCRs with disease status, and machine learning. In addition to the first cohort of 666 subjects, a separate validation cohort of 120 different subjects was used. HLA typing included class I and class II loci at four-digit resolution. Of the approximately 400 genotyped donors, less than 85% were placed in the genetic ancestry cluster associated with self-reported Caucasian donors. Among about 400 genotyped donors of the cohort, an average of around 250,000 unique TCR beta nucleotide sequences was sequenced per donor, of which roughly 17% were non-productive. The number of donors typed differed by locus, with about 629-630 for A, B, C, DRB1 and DQB1, roughly 550 for DQA1, under 610 for DPA1, and some 470 for DPB1. An earlier analysis of roughly 580 of the donors used high-throughput TCR beta sequencing to judge whether each TCR beta V gene segment behaved as functional or pseudogenic. All discovery cohort repertoires had been generated on a single sequencing platform. Donor age, sex, ethnicity and CMV serostatus were compiled alongside the repertoire data. In the later analysis, no new phenotypic data were used to find candidate immune exposures; instead, reliance was placed on TCR beta sequences and their occurrence across donors. In a later analysis, previously published TCR beta repertoires from about 640 donors were re-analyzed and high-resolution HLA genotyping was added so that TCR occurrence patterns could be studied. Using immunosequencing, the study profiled T cell repertoires from around 670 subjects and related those repertoires to cytomegalovirus serostatus.

CDR1 and CDR2 are read off the germline V gene (reference sequence) as LNHDA and SQIVND. Trimming takes 6 bases from V and 0 bases from J, and the germline ends sit 12 bases apart. The CDR3 sequence holds 15 residues, the cysteine and phenylalanine included. Just the 45-base CDR3 DNA is kept, in frame starting at base 1. General study outcomes and caveats: V-gene and J-gene trimming of TCR beta chains was associated with a missense DCLRE1C variant in a later genetic analysis, and the association was replicated in an independent cohort. Because counts were too low, about 17 rarely observed V segments, including chromosome 9 orphons, were excluded from the earlier analysis of 587 of the donors. A total of 150 or so TCR beta chains were listed by the study as associated with cytomegalovirus. An earlier analysis of roughly 570 of the donors showed that most TCR beta V segments appeared in productive rearrangements either about 90% or about 30% of the time, which broadly matched IMGT annotations. In a later analysis, around 17,000 TCR beta sequences were associated with specific HLA alleles at a false discovery rate of 0.05. A further reported finding was that TCR beta sequences accurately predicted the HLA-A and HLA-B alleles for most subjects in the first cohort. Several of the top co-occurrence clusters appeared to be linked to parvovirus B19, influenza, CMV and Epstein-Barr virus, according to a later analysis. Linkage disequilibrium might explain the correlated functional status among segregating V segments, but an unknown experimental factor could not be excluded. Most TCR sequences were seen in very few donors, while some public TCRs were found in many individuals. Immune exposure information for the cohort was limited to CMV serostatus. Compared with the approximately 600-donor mean, donors in an Asian-associated ancestry cluster had fewer N-insertions in productive TCRs, according to a later genetic analysis. The sequencing pipeline was judged likely to have produced a cluster of highly shared sequence variants as a technical artifact. The cohort was sequenced for TCR beta chains only, and without alpha or paired-chain data the features that could be detected were limited. HLA typing was unavailable for some donors at each locus, so association tests used only the typed subset. In vitro tests confirmed that three of the cytomegalovirus-associated TCR beta chains recognize cytomegalovirus antigens. According to a later analysis, TCR association rates differed among HLA loci, with DRB1 alleles showing the most associated TCRs and HLA-C alleles showing the fewest. The classifier was reported to diagnose cytomegalovirus status with high specificity and sensitivity in both the original and validation cohorts. The authors suggested that the approach could potentially be extended to other disease states and immunological phenotypes. In a later analysis, HLA-associated TCR beta chains were found to be more clonally expanded and to have lower generation probabilities than equally common non-associated chains. In a later analysis, most CMV-associated TCR beta chains were found to appear HLA-restricted, with HLA associations seemingly driven largely by CMV exposure. Assigning TCR associations to individual alleles was difficult when HLA alleles, especially DR and DQ, strongly co-occurred. Some IMGT-functional V segments, including TRBV6-2 and TRBV6-3, could not be distinguished by the 87-base-pair reads and were therefore excluded. Sequencing depth was assumed to be roughly uniform across donors in the presence/absence analyses, though that assumption may not hold.

The method was the immunoSEQ multiplex PCR assay. For the multiplex PCR, a mixture combining 60 forward primers for TCR Vbeta segments and 13 reverse primers for TCR Jbeta segments was used. The CDR3 region of rearranged TCR beta genes was amplified from genomic DNA by a multiplex PCR assay. The amplified TCR beta libraries were sequenced on the Illumina HiSeq System as 87-base-pair reads. In the source study's methods: Across the roughly 670 repertoires, a later analysis counted roughly 77 million unique TCR beta chains, around 11 million of which were shared by at least two donors. To remove PCR and sequencing errors, raw reads were error-corrected and collapsed into unique sequences using a nearest-neighbor algorithm that merged closely related sequences. CDR3 sequences were aligned to IMGT reference sequences to assign V, D and J gene segments. For a sequence to be retained, at least a six-nucleotide match to both a V gene segment and a J gene segment was required. Rearrangements were called productive when the CDR3 lacked stop codons and stayed in frame with V and J; all others were non-productive. CDR3 was defined by IMGT convention, running from the second conserved V-encoded cysteine to the conserved J-encoded phenylalanine. The earlier analysis of 587 of the donors excluded any sequence lacking an unambiguous match to a single V gene segment. In an earlier analysis of some 590 of the donors, V segments were called functional above 56.7% productive rearrangements and were called segregating when the between-donor standard deviation exceeded 5%. A statistical classification framework was developed to diagnose cytomegalovirus status using the catalog of TCR beta chain sequences. V and J gene assignment, in a later analysis, came from comparing TCR nucleotide sequences with IMGT/GENE-DB human TR gene sequences. In a later analysis, CDR3 sequences and most-parsimonious VDJ recombination scenarios were assigned using the TCRdist pipeline. In a later analysis, each TCR beta chain was defined by its CDR3 amino acid sequence together with its V-gene family, and reads without a unique V-gene family were excluded. A later analysis removed nearly 600 highly shared, low-generation-probability nucleotide sequences to deal with suspected cross-contamination and a sequencing artifact. In a later analysis, a clonal expansion index for each public chain was calculated from normalized within-repertoire ranks of inferred template counts. Generation probabilities in a later analysis came from a VDJ recombination model fitted to out-of-frame rearrangements, and those results were checked against IGoR. Hypergeometric tests were used in a later analysis to score TCR-TCR, TCR-HLA and TCR-CMV co-occurrence, with a repertoire-size bias correction applied to the TCR pairs. A later analysis estimated false discovery rates by permuting HLA or CMV assignments 20 times. In a later analysis, co-occurring TCRs were grouped using DBSCAN, and TCRdist sequence similarity was added for clustering within HLA-allele-positive subsets. Repertoires with fewer than 30,000 or more than 120,000 public chains, plus five repertoires with anomalous nucleotide sharing, were excluded from co-occurrence clustering. In TCRdb, the immuneACCESS table is reduced to in-frame sequences with V and J assigned. These tables do not hold every clone; where another copy was compared, an unresolved V gene accounts for under half, and the others remain unexplained. For V, J and clone size, that table is used; D and trimming come from the DNA. In all, the sample holds about 230,000 clones, and about 89% of those were seen once. The biggest ten clones account for roughly 1% of the sample.

The TCR comes from a woman aged 18-29 years in good health and CMV-seronegative. Rearrangement joined TRBV19 to TRBJ2-1, with TRBD2 as a weak D call on 5 bases. Sequences were obtained from PBMCs. The DNA reads as follows: TGTGCCAGTAGGGCGGGCAGGAGCTCCTACAATGAGCAGTTCTTC. Translated, it reads CASRAGRSSYNEQFF.